This T cell receptor (beta chain) was retrieved from a study of blood T cell repertoires in COVID-19. Study details: There were acute and convalescent COVID-19 samples, and they came from the United States, Italy and Spain. PBMCs, B-cell-depleted T cells, or T cells were the source of the cDNA or gDNA that made up the material.

Per the original methods: Reference gene primers were amplified, and this amplification served to estimate nucleated cell counts. Only in-frame clones appear in the TCRdb table, and some are missing; sequencing was by immunoSEQ multiplex PCR. The DNA gave D and trimming, while V, J and clone size come from that table. The sample has over 200,000 clones, 84% seen once. The germline V gene encodes CDR1 MDHEN and CDR2 SYDVKM. This CDR3 region has 12 residues. Trimming cost V 6 bases and J 7 bases, with 12 bases left between them. Sequencing was carried out using peripheral blood. V is TRBV28 and J is TRBJ1-2, with D perhaps matching TRBD1 (5 bases). The source is a woman aged 45 to 65 with active or convalescent COVID-19. CDR3 sequence (DNA): TGTGCCAGCAGGTCACAGGCGAGTGGCTACACCTTC. It codes for CASRSQASGYTF.